This TCR beta chain was observed in a study of control samples from healthy donors and cancer patients. V was trimmed by 6 bases and J by 2 bases, leaving 11 bases between them. Germline V gene lookup returns CDR1 SGHAT and CDR2 FQNNGV. The CDR3 runs 13 residues. TCRdb's table, derived via immunoSEQ multiplex PCR, lists solely in-frame clones and lacks some. The table has 120,000 to 150,000 clones, under 90% seen once. Only one count was recorded for this clone. The sample taken for sequencing was blood. The TCR originated in a man aged 25 to 40 in good health. V gene TRBV11-2 combines with J gene TRBJ2-7; D is undetermined. The CDR3 DNA reads TGTGCCAGCAGTCTATCCCCCCCCTACGAGCAGTACTTC. Its protein product is CASSLSPPYEQYF.